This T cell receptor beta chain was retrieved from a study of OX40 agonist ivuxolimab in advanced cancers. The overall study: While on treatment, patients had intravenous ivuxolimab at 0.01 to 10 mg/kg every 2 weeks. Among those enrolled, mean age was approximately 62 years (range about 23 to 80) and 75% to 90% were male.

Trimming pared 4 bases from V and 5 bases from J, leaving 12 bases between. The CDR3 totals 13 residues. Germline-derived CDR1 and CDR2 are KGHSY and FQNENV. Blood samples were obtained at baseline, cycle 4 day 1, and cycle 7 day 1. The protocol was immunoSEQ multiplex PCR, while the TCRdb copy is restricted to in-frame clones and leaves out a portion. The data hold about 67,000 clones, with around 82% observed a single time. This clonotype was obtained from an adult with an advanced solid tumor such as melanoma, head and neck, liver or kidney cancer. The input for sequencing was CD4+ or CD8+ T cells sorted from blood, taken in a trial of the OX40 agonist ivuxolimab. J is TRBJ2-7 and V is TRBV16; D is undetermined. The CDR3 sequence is CASSPLIQDEQYF. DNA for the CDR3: TGTGCCAGCAGCCCTTTAATTCAGGACGAGCAGTACTTC.